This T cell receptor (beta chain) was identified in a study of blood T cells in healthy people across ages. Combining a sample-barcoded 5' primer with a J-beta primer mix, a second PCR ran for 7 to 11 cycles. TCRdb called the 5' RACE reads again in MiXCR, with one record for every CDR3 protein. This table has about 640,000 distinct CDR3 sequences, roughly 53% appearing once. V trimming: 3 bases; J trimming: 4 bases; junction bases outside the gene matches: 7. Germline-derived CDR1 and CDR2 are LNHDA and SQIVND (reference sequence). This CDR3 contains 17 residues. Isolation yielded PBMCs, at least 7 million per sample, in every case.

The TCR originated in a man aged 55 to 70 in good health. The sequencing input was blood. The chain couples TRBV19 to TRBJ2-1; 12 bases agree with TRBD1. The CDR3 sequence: CASSINRDRGRYNEQFF. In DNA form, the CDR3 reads TGTGCCAGTAGTATCAACCGGGACAGGGGGCGGTACAATGAGCAGTTCTTC.